This passage covers 3 T cell receptor beta chains from one sample sequenced in a study of blood T cells in healthy people across ages. Primers used in a second PCR of about 6 to 11 cycles were a sample-barcoded 5' primer and a J-beta primer mix. One entry per CDR3 protein results from TCRdb running MiXCR on the 5' RACE reads. The top ten clones hold about 3% of a sample with 600,000 to 900,000 distinct CDR3 sequences, approximately 24% of them seen once. A further study also used this sample, focusing on T cells of mothers and their children.

The sequenced sample was blood. These receptors came from a boy younger than 18 in good health.

This clonotype turned up a few times. This sequence joins TRBV6-6 and TRBJ1-6; no clear D. V lost 0 bases and J 7 bases, leaving 4 bases between the germline ends. The germline V gene encodes CDR1 MNHNY and CDR2 SVGAGI (reference sequence). The CDR3 has 13 amino acids. The CDR3 DNA follows: TGTGCCAGCAGTTACTCGGGAAATTCACCCCTCCACTTT. Residues: CASSYSGNSPLHF.

This clonotype was seen more than once but under ten times. The chain combines TRBV30 with TRBJ2-5; 7 bases line up with TRBD1. The CDR3 extends over 16 amino acids. V shed 0 bases, J shed 3 bases, and the junction held 10 bases outside the gene matches. Germline CDR1 reads GTSNPN; CDR2 reads SVGIG (reference sequence). CDR3 nucleotides: TGTGCCTGGAGTGTACCCCCGACAGGGCCGGAAGAGACCCAGTACTTC. Its translation: CAWSVPPTGPEETQYF.

The genes are TRBV3-1 and TRBJ2-5; D may correspond to TRBD1 or TRBD2 (5 bases each). CDR3 length: 14 amino acids. Per germline, CDR1 LGHDT and CDR2 YNNKEL (reference sequence). Between the trimmed V and J ends, which lost 4 bases and 7 bases, there was a span of 16 bases. The CDR3 protein is CASSPGPNFWTQYF. The CDR3 bases are TGTGCCAGCAGCCCGGGACCCAACTTTTGGACCCAGTACTTC.